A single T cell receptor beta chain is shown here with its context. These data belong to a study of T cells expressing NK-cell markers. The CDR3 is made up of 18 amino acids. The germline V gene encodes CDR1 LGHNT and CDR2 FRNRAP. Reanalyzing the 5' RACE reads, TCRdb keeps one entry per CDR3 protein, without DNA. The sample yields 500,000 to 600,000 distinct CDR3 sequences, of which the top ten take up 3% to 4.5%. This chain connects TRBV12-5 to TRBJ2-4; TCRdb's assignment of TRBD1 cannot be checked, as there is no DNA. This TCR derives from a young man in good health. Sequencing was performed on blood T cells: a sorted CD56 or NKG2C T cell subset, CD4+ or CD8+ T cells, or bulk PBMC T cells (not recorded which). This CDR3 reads CASGLTGFPEGAKNIQYF.